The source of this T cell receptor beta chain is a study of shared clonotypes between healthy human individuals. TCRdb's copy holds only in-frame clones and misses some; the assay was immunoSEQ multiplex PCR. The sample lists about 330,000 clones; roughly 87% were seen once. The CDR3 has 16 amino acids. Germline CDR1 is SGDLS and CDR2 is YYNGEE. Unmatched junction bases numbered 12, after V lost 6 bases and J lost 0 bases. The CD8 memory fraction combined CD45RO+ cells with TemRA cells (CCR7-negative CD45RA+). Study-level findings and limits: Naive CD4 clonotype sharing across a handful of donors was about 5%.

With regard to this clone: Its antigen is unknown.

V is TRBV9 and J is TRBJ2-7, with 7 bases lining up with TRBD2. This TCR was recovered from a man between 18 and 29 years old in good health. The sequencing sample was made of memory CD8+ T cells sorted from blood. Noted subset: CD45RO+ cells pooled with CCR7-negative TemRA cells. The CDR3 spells CASTSERASGSYEQYF. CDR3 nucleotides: TGTGCCAGCACCTCAGAAAGGGCTAGCGGCTCCTACGAGCAGTACTTC.